This T cell receptor (beta chain) originates from a study of early T cells in non-severe SARS-CoV-2 infection. Study information: The chains were unpaired, and the sequenced material was bulk RNA from unsorted whole blood.

Whole-study findings and limits: Anti-spike CD8 responses were favored in VDJdb matching, and private and CD4 specificities were missed.

Germline assignment: CDR1 LNHDA and CDR2 SQIVND (reference sequence). The CDR3 runs 14 residues. The germline V and J ends were trimmed by 7 bases and 1 base, with 13 bases remaining between them. Unique molecular identifiers were affixed to single, distinct cDNA molecules. Each CDR3 protein gets one entry after TCRdb re-called the 5' RACE reads with MiXCR. This sample has just under 65,000 distinct CDR3 sequences; 8.8% occur once, and the top ten carry 13%. This clonotype appeared a few times. Its specificity is unknown. Source: whole blood, taken at baseline. V and J are TRBV19 and TRBJ1-1; maybe TRBD1 (5 bases). This receptor was identified in an adult who was a healthcare worker with PCR-confirmed SARS-CoV-2 infection or an uninfected control (not recorded which). The CDR3, as DNA: TGTGCCAGTACCTCAGGGCAGCGGAACACTGAAGCTTTCTTT. Its translation: CASTSGQRNTEAFF.